The 8 T cell receptor beta chains presented below share a single source sample, sequenced in a study of blood T cell repertoires in COVID-19. Repertoires were generated with immunoSEQ multiplex PCR, while TCRdb's copy carries only in-frame clones and drops some. The data show nearly 30,000 clones, with roughly three quarters seen just once and about half held by the top ten. The sample consisted of peripheral blood. The receptors were gathered from a woman aged 70-85 years with acute or convalescent COVID-19.

The genes are TRBV7-3 and TRBJ2-3, with 8 bases that match TRBD2. The germline V gene has CDR1 SGHTA and CDR2 FQGTGA. J lost 2 bases, V lost 8 bases, and 9 bases had no gene match. This CDR3 is 15 amino acids long. The CDR3 protein is CASGARGDYTDTQYF. DNA of the CDR3: TGTGCCAGCGGGGCGCGGGGGGACTACACAGATACGCAGTATTTT. Full variable domain (rest looked up from reference TRBV7-3 and TRBJ2-3): GAGVSQTPSNKVTEKGKYVELRCDPISGHTALYWYRQSLGQGPEFLIYFQGTGAADDSGLPNDRFFAVRPEGSVSTLKIQRTERGDSAVYLCASGARGDYTDTQYFGPGTRLTVL.

The chain uses TRBV27 and TRBJ2-1; D is unclear. Germline V gives CDR1 MNHEY, CDR2 SMNVEV (reference sequence). CDR3 length equals 14 residues. V was clipped by 2 bases and J by 2 bases, with 7 bases between them. The CDR3 loop reads CASSLAAAYNEQFF. The CDR3 coding sequence is TGTGCCAGCAGTTTAGCGGCAGCCTACAATGAGCAGTTCTTC.

The rearrangement joins TRBV28 to TRBJ2-2; 8 bases are shared with TRBD2. Germline trimming cut 8 bases from V and 4 bases from J; bases unmatched to any gene: 9. The germline CDR1 and CDR2 sequences are MDHEN and SYDVKM. This CDR3 is 15 amino acids long. CDR3 coding DNA: TGTGCCAGCTTATTCCGGGGGGGTCGCACCGGGGAGCTGTTTTTT. Protein sequence: CASLFRGGRTGELFF.

The V call is TRBV12-3 or TRBV12-4, the J call TRBJ2-7; D gene unclear. This CDR3 is 12 amino acids long. V dropped 3 bases and J dropped 5 bases, with 8 bases sitting between them. DNA for the CDR3: TGTGCCAGCAGTTTTATCCTCGACGAGCAGTACTTC. Its translation is CASSFILDEQYF.

The chain is built from TRBV6-6 and TRBJ2-7; D unclear. CDR3 size: 13 residues. The germline gives CDR1 MNHNY, CDR2 SVGAGI (reference sequence). Trimming removed 0 bases from V and 5 bases from J, with 8 bases in between. The CDR3 here is CASSYSLLDEQYF. The CDR3 DNA follows: TGTGCCAGCAGTTACTCGTTACTGGACGAGCAGTACTTC.

The chain recombines TRBV6-2 or TRBV6-3 with TRBJ1-5; 10 bases agree with TRBD1. The CDR3 is 20 residues long. V lost 2 bases to trimming and J lost 0 bases; unmatched junction nucleotides: 13. Germline values: CDR1 MNHEY, CDR2 SVGEGT. CDR3 sequence: CASSYRETGGFGSSNQPQHF. CDR3 nucleotides: TGTGCCAGCAGTTACAGGGAGACAGGGGGCTTCGGTAGTAGCAATCAGCCCCAGCATTTT.

V usage is TRBV4-1 and J usage is TRBJ2-3; TRBD1 might be the D (5 bases). Germline-derived CDR1 and CDR2 are MGHRA and YSYEKL. Deletions cut 3 bases from V and 3 bases from J, with 16 bases between. The CDR3 has 16 amino acids. The DNA for the CDR3 is TGCGCCAGCAGCCATCCTCAGGGCTCCGCAACAGATACGCAGTATTTT. Its protein product is CASSHPQGSATDTQYF.

V is TRBV7-2 and J is TRBJ1-6; 10 bases are a match to TRBD1. Germline V gene lookup returns CDR1 SGHTA and CDR2 FQGNSA. The junction had 2 bases not matched to a gene; V was cut back by 4 bases and J by 8 bases. This CDR3 comprises 14 residues. The CDR3 DNA sequence: TGTGCCAGCAGCTGGGGGACAGGGGATTCACCCCTCCACTTT. Translated, it gives CASSWGTGDSPLHF.